This TCR beta chain was identified during a study of radiation and T cells in renal cell carcinoma. Looking at the study overall: Nephrectomy followed 15 Gy stereotactic body radiation by 4 weeks.

The CDR3 loop spans 15 amino acids. Trimming took 0 bases from V and 3 from J; bases not matched to a gene: 3. Germline V gene lookup returns CDR1 SGHRS and CDR2 YFSETQ. The sample's time point: baseline pretreatment blood. Treatment in this sample: 15 Gy SBRT to primary tumor, nephrectomy 4 weeks later. This renal cell carcinoma was of the clear cell type. Remarks on this clone: Its antigen is unidentified.

Study-level findings and limits: No pretreatment tumor biopsies were available for baseline clonotypes.

Assay used: immunoSEQ multiplex PCR; TCRdb lists only in-frame clones, some missing. Among about 95,000 clones listed, about 86% were seen once. This material consisted of blood, taken from a patient whose treatment included radiotherapy and nephrectomy. The receptor comes from a man in his forties or fifties with renal cell carcinoma. The gene calls are TRBV5-1 and TRBJ2-5; 9 nucleotides match TRBD1. The CDR3 is CASSLGDRVKETQYF. The CDR3 bases are TGCGCCAGCAGCTTGGGGGACAGGGTAAAAGAGACCCAGTACTTC.